This T cell receptor beta chain was identified in a study of PD-L1 blockade in urothelial cancer. The wider study: Peripheral blood specimens exhibited a median yield of 141,255 T cells. Study conclusions and caveats: Improved survival was predicted by pretreatment blood TCR clonality below the median. Blood clones associated with the tumor expanded more at 3 weeks in durable-benefit patients.

J lost 1 base, V lost 3 bases, and 5 bases had no gene match. CDR1 is GTSNPN, CDR2 SVGIG, per germline (reference sequence). CDR3 length equals 15 residues. A remark on this clone: The antigen is unknown.

Produced via immunoSEQ multiplex PCR; TCRdb's table is partial and in-frame only. The profile shows fewer than 35,000 clones, 80% of them singletons. The source is a man in his fifties or sixties with urothelial cancer. Sequenced material: PBMCs, taken around atezolizumab (anti-PD-L1) treatment. This sequence joins TRBV30 and TRBJ1-1; 10 bases fit TRBD1. The CDR3 protein is CAWSRGQGRNTEAFF. DNA of the CDR3: TGTGCCTGGAGCAGGGGACAGGGGAGGAACACTGAAGCTTTCTTT.